The T cell receptor beta chain under discussion was sequenced for a study of CXCR3-negative and CXCR3-positive naive CD8 T cells. CDR1 and CDR2 from the germline V gene are LNHDA and SQIVND (reference sequence). The CDR3 is 17 residues long. The libraries of TRB cDNA were constructed through 5' RACE using UMI labels. TCRdb reprocessed the 5' RACE reads and stores each CDR3 protein as one record, lacking DNA. The sample has about 30,000 distinct CDR3 sequences. Sample: memory CD8+ T cells from blood. This receptor was identified in a human donor in good health. Some clones in this sample may be carry-over from other donors' samples. V gene TRBV19 combines with J gene TRBJ2-7. The CDR3 loop reads CASSIDTSTANSYEQYF.